These T cell receptor beta chains were read from a single sample in a study of early T cells in non-severe SARS-CoV-2 infection. One entry per CDR3 protein results from TCRdb running MiXCR on the 5' RACE reads. Here the sample spans around 44,000 distinct CDR3 sequences, about 7.8% being singletons. Sequenced sample: whole blood. The source is an adult who was a healthcare worker with PCR-confirmed SARS-CoV-2 infection or an uninfected control (not recorded which). Each CDR3 is given with its conserved first and last residue. The D gene is left open where the match is weak. The size of a clone is reported for some rows only, either as once, few or many, or as a class for expanded clones.

v_gene	d_gene	j_gene	abundance	CDR3nt	CDR3aa
TRBV3-1	TRBD1	TRBJ1-6	many	TGTGCCAGCAGGGACAGGGGCGACAATTCACCCCTCCACTTT	CASRDRGDNSPLHF
TRBV3-1	TRBD2	TRBJ2-3	many	TGTGCCAGCAGTAGAGCGGGGGGGCCAGATACGCAGTATTTT	CASSRAGGPDTQYF
TRBV4-3	.	TRBJ2-3	.	TGCGCCAGCAGCCAAGGATCGGGGGGCCGTGGAGCAGATACGCAGTATTTT	CASSQGSGGRGADTQYF
TRBV12-3/TRBV12-4	TRBD2	TRBJ2-1	many	TGTGCCAGCAGTTTAGCAAGCGGGGGGGCCAATAATGAGCAGTTCTTC	CASSLASGGANNEQFF
TRBV20-1	.	TRBJ2-3	many	TGCAGTGCTAGAGTTCCGGACAGCACAGATACGCAGTATTTT	CSARVPDSTDTQYF
TRBV18	TRBD1	TRBJ1-1	.	TGTGCCAGCTCACTCCACACAGGGGAAGGCACTGAAGCTTTCTTT	CASSLHTGEGTEAFF
TRBV3-1	TRBD1	TRBJ1-3	many	TGTGCCAGCAGCCACTCCGGGACAGGGAAGGCTGGAAACACCATATATTTT	CASSHSGTGKAGNTIYF
TRBV28	.	TRBJ2-3	many	TGTGCCAGCAGGCCGACTCGCGGGCACACAGATACGCAGTATTTT	CASRPTRGHTDTQYF
TRBV5-1	.	TRBJ1-6	many	TGCGCCAGCAATGACGGGGGGAATTCACCCCTCCACTTT	CASNDGGNSPLHF
TRBV6-2/TRBV6-3	TRBD1	TRBJ2-2	many	TGTGCCAGCAGGAAAGGGGGCGGCAACACCGGGGAGCTGTTTTTT	CASRKGGGNTGELFF
TRBV6-1	.	TRBJ1-2	many	TGTGCCAGCAGTGAAGCTCCGGAATCCATCTATGGCTACACCTTC	CASSEAPESIYGYTF
TRBV20-1	.	TRBJ2-2	.	TGCAGTGCTGATACTACAGGAACCGGGGAGCTGTTTTTT	CSADTTGTGELFF
TRBV20-1	.	TRBJ2-1	many	TGCAGTGCTAGAGTGCCACATGACTACAATGAGCAGTTCTTC	CSARVPHDYNEQFF
TRBV20-1	.	TRBJ1-1	many	TGCAGTGCTAGCCCCGCCTCAGGAGGCACTGAAGCTTTCTTT	CSASPASGGTEAFF
TRBV24-1	TRBD2	TRBJ2-2	few	TGTGCCACCAGCGACGTTAACATGGGACGGGAGGTGGAGCTGTTTTTT	CATSDVNMGREVELFF
TRBV5-1	TRBD1	TRBJ1-1	.	TGCGCCAGCAGCTTGGGGCAGGGGGCTAGCGTAACTGAAGCTTTCTTT	CASSLGQGASVTEAFF
TRBV7-2	.	TRBJ2-3	many	TGTGCCAGCAGCTTAGTACAGGGAACAGATACGCAGTATTTT	CASSLVQGTDTQYF
TRBV6-2/TRBV6-3	.	TRBJ1-1	.	TGTGCCAGCAGTGACTACACTGAAGCTTTCTTT	CASSDYTEAFF
TRBV4-3	TRBD2	TRBJ2-2	.	TGCGCCAGCAGCCCCCTAGTCGGGGGGGGGCCTACCGGGGAGCTGTTTTTT	CASSPLVGGGPTGELFF
TRBV20-1	.	TRBJ2-1	few	TGCAGTGCCCGGGGGCGGGGTCCCAATGAGCAGTTCTTC	CSARGRGPNEQFF
TRBV10-3	.	TRBJ2-7	.	TGTGCCATCAGTGTCCGTAACGAGCAGTACTTC	CAISVRNEQYF
TRBV20-1	.	TRBJ2-1	many	TGCAGTGCTAGAGATGACAGCAATGAGCAGTTCTTC	CSARDDSNEQFF
TRBV5-6	TRBD1	TRBJ1-1	many	TGTGCCAGCAGCTGGGGACAGGCTGAAGCTTTCTTT	CASSWGQAEAFF
TRBV6-6	TRBD1	TRBJ2-1	many	TGTGCCAGCAGTTACCTCCCCGGGACAGAGAACTACAATGAGCAGTTCTTC	CASSYLPGTENYNEQFF
TRBV20-1	TRBD1	TRBJ2-7	many	TGCAGTGCTAGGGACAGGGAGTCCTACGAGCAGTACTTC	CSARDRESYEQYF
TRBV12-3/TRBV12-4	.	TRBJ2-1	many	TGTGCCAGCAGTTTTAACGGGCTTTACAATGAGCAGTTCTTC	CASSFNGLYNEQFF
TRBV6-6	.	TRBJ1-6	many	TGTGCCAGCAGTCCCGGATTATTGGATTCACCCCTCCACTTT	CASSPGLLDSPLHF
TRBV20-1	.	TRBJ1-2	many	TGCAGTGCCGACTTAGGTGGGGGCTATGGCTACACCTTC	CSADLGGGYGYTF
TRBV20-1	TRBD1	TRBJ2-5	many	TGCAGTGCTAGCTGGGACAGGAAACAAGAGACCCAGTACTTC	CSASWDRKQETQYF
TRBV20-1	TRBD1	TRBJ2-1	many	TGCAGCACACAGGGGGGATTTGACAATGAGCAGTTCTTC	CSTQGGFDNEQFF
TRBV3-1	.	TRBJ1-5	many	TGTGCCAGCAGCCAAGGTAACAGACCCGGGGGCAATCAGCCCCAGCATTTT	CASSQGNRPGGNQPQHF
TRBV5-6	.	TRBJ1-1	many	TGTGCCAGCAGCTTCCGGGGGCCGAACACTGAAGCTTTCTTT	CASSFRGPNTEAFF
TRBV24-1	.	TRBJ2-1	.	TGTGCCACCAGTCCTAGGGCAGGGGCGTACAATGAGCAGTTCTTC	CATSPRAGAYNEQFF
TRBV5-1	.	TRBJ2-3	.	TGCGCCAGCAGCTTGGCGACTAGTGGGGATACGCAGTATTTT	CASSLATSGDTQYF
TRBV25-1	TRBD2	TRBJ2-1	many	TGTGCCAGCAGTGAAGAAGTAGCGGGGGACAATGAGCAGTTCTTC	CASSEEVAGDNEQFF
TRBV6-5	TRBD2	TRBJ2-2	many	TGTGCCAGCAGTGGTAGCGGGGGGGCAAACACCGGGGAGCTGTTTTTT	CASSGSGGANTGELFF
TRBV28	.	TRBJ2-7	many	TGTGCCAGCAGCGGGGTGACCTACGAGCAGTACTTC	CASSGVTYEQYF